The 9 T cell receptor beta chains listed next were all sequenced from one sample in a study of regulatory T cells in long-lasting Graves disease. Specified time point: newly diagnosed GD, antithyroid drugs for less than 3 months. Isolated PBMC RNA provided the starting material for the TCR library. The authors built TCR beta libraries using iRepertoire HTBI primers and Arm-PCR of CDR3 regions. From the multiplex PCR reads, TCRdb called clonotypes with MiXCR, one entry per CDR3 protein. This table holds about 440,000 distinct CDR3 sequences, more than 12% found once. These sequences were also reported in another study, on T cells in Graves' hyperthyroidism and ophthalmopathy.

Here the sequenced sample was peripheral blood mononuclear cells (PBMCs), taken at new diagnosis, from a patient treated with antithyroid drugs. The receptors stem from a woman aged 25-40 years with Graves disease.

This clonotype was seen at least ten times. The rearrangement links TRBV12-3 or TRBV12-4 to TRBJ2-7; possibly TRBD2 for D (5 bases). Trimming took off 4 bases at V and 0 bases at J, with 10 bases between the two ends. The CDR3 runs to 14 residues. The CDR3 region has the DNA TGTGCCAGCAGTTCTGAACTAGGCTCCTACGAGCAGTACTTC. Translating gives CASSSELGSYEQYF.

The chain's CDR3 is CASSRGGTEGPQHF. The CDR3 DNA sequence: TGTGCCAGCAGCAGGGGCGGAACGGAGGGGCCCCAGCATTTT. This rearrangement joins TRBV11-3 to TRBJ1-5; D is perhaps TRBD1 (5 bases). Looked up from germline, CDR1 is SGHNT and CDR2 is YENEEA. This CDR3 comprises 14 residues. V was clipped by 5 bases and J by 9 bases, with 17 bases between them. The variable domain in full, with the rest retrieved from reference TRBV11-3 and TRBJ1-5, is EAGVVQSPRYKIIEKKQPVAFWCNPISGHNTLYWYLQNLGQGPELLIRYENEEAVDDSQLPKDRFSAERLKGVDSTLKIQPAELGDSAVYLCASSRGGTEGPQHFGDGTRLSIL.

This clonotype was observed many times. The chain couples TRBV18 to TRBJ2-5; 7 nucleotides line up with TRBD1. Germline CDR1 KGHSH, CDR2 LQKENI. Trimming cost V 3 bases and J 5 bases; bases outside gene matches: 15. The CDR3 covers 17 residues. The CDR3 here is CASSPNRGSEQWETQYF. The CDR3 DNA reads as TGTGCCAGCTCACCCAACAGGGGATCGGAGCAGTGGGAGACCCAGTACTTC.

This clonotype was recorded at least ten times. The chain recombines TRBV7-3 with TRBJ2-1; 7 nucleotides agree with TRBD2. The CDR3 is 15 amino acids. Germline-derived CDR1 and CDR2 are SGHTA and FQGTGA. V shed 0 bases, J shed 2 bases, and the junction held 1 base outside the gene matches. DNA for the CDR3: TGTGCCAGCAGCTTAACGGGAGGGCCCTACAATGAGCAGTTCTTC. This encodes CASSLTGGPYNEQFF.

This clonotype was seen repeatedly, ten times or more. The rearrangement links TRBV11-2 to TRBJ2-7; 14 positions match TRBD2. V shed 5 bases, J shed 6 bases, and the junction held 12 bases outside the gene matches. This CDR3 is 17 amino acids long. CDR1 is SGHAT and CDR2 is FQNNGV in the germline V gene. For the CDR3, the DNA is TGTGCCAGCAGCCCCCCCGGGGGACTAGCGGGAGCCTCCGAGCAGTACTTC. As protein: CASSPPGGLAGASEQYF. Combining the CDR3 with reference TRBV11-2 and TRBJ2-7 gives the whole variable domain EAGVAQSPRYKIIEKRQSVAFWCNPISGHATLYWYQQILGQGPKLLIQFQNNGVVDDSQLPKDRFSAERLKGVDSTLKIQPAKLEDSAVYLCASSPPGGLAGASEQYFGPGTRLTVT.

This clonotype showed up many times. The V call is TRBV10-2, the J call TRBJ2-7; D is possibly TRBD2 (6 bases). This CDR3 is built from 16 residues. Trimming took 0 bases from V and 0 from J, leaving 12 bases between them. The germline gives CDR1 WSHSY, CDR2 SAAADI. The CDR3 DNA reads TGCGCCAGCAGTGAGTCGGTAACGGGAGTCTCCTACGAGCAGTACTTC. It specifies CASSESVTGVSYEQYF.

A word on this clonotype: This may stem from a read error, because a much larger clone lies one nucleotide away. The chain combines TRBV28 with TRBJ1-2, with D uncertain. The CDR3 runs to 13 residues. Germline V CDR1 and CDR2: MDHEN, SYDVKM. Trimming cost V 8 bases and J 7 bases, with 17 bases left between them. CDR3 DNA sequence: TGTGCCAGCTCCGTCCTTGTTGGGTCTGGCTACACCTTC. The encoded protein is CASSVLVGSGYTF.

This clonotype was detected only a few times. This CDR3 is CASSQDQPRGGGGYEQYF. The CDR3 DNA sequence: TGTGCCAGCAGCCAAGATCAACCCCGTGGGGGGGGAGGTTACGAGCAGTACTTC. The V and J genes are TRBV3-1 and TRBJ2-7; 7 bases line up with TRBD2. There are 18 residues in the CDR3. With V trimmed by 0 bases and J by 4 bases, 15 bases remained unmatched. CDR1 is LGHDT and CDR2 is YNNKEL in the germline V gene (reference sequence).

This clonotype was seen repeatedly, ten times or more. The chain joins TRBV11-2 to TRBJ2-3, with TRBD2 identical over 10 bases. V lost 5 bases, J lost 0 bases, and 8 bases stayed unmatched. This CDR3 comprises 17 residues. CDR1 and CDR2 from the germline V gene are SGHAT and FQNNGV. This CDR3 is CASSHRTSGTSTDTQYF. The CDR3 DNA follows: TGTGCCAGCAGCCATCGGACTAGCGGAACTAGCACAGATACGCAGTATTTT.